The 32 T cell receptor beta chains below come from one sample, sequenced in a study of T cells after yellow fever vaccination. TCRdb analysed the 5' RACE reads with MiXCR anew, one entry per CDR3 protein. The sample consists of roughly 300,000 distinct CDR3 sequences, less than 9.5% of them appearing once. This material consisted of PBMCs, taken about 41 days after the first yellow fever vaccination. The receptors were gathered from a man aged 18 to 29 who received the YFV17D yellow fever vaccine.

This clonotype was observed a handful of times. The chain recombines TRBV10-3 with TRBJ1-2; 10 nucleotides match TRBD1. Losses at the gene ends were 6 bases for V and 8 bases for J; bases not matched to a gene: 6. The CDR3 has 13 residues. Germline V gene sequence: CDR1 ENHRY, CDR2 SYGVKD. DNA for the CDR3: TGTGCCATCAGAAAAGGGACAGGGGACGGCTACACCTTC. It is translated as CAIRKGTGDGYTF.

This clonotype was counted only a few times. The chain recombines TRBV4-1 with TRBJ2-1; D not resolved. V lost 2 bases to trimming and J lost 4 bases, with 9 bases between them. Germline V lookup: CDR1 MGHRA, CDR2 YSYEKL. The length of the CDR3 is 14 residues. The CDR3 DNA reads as TGCGCCAGCAGCCAACGGACGGAATACAATGAGCAGTTCTTC. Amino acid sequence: CASSQRTEYNEQFF.

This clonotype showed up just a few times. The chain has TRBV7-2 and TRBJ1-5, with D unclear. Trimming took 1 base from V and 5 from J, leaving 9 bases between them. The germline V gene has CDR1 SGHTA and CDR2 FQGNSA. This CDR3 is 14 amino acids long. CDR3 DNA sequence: TGTGCCAGCAGCTTAGGTGGGCACGATCAGCCCCAGCATTTT. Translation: CASSLGGHDQPQHF.

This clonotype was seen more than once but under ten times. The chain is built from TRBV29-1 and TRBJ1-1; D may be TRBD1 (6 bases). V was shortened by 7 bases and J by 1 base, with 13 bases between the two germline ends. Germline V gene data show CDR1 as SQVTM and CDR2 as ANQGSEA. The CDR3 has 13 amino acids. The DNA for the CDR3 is TGCAGCGCAAAAAGGGGGGGGAACACTGAAGCTTTCTTT. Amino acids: CSAKRGGNTEAFF.

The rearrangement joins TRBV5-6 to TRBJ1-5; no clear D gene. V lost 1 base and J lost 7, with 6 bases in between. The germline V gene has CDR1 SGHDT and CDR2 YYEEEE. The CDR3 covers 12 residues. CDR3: CASSLFEQPQHF. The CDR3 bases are TGTGCCAGCAGCTTGTTCGAACAGCCCCAGCATTTT.

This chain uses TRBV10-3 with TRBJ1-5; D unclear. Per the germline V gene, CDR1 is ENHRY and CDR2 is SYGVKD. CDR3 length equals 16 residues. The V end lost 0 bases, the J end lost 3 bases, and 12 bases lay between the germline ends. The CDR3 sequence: CAISESRGNSNQPQHF. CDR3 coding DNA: TGTGCCATCAGTGAGTCGAGAGGGAACTCCAATCAGCCCCAGCATTTT.

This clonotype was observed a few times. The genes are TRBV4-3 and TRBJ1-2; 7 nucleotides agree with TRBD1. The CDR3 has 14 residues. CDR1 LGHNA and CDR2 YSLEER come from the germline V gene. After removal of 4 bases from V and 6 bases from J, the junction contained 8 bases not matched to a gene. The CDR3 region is CASSPADRVNGYTF. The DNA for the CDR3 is TGCGCCAGCAGCCCAGCAGACAGGGTCAATGGCTACACCTTC.

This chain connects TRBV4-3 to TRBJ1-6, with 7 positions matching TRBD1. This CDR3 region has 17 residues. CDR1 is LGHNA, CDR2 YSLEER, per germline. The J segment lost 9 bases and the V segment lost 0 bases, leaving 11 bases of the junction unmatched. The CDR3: CASSQDFGTVLRSPLHF. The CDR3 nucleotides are TGCGCCAGCAGCCAAGATTTTGGGACAGTATTGCGTTCACCCCTCCACTTT.

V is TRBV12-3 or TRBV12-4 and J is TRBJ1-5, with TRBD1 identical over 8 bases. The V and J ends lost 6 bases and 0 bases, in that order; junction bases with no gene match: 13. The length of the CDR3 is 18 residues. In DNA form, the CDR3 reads TGTGCCAGCAGCCTAAGGACAGGGAGAGCTTATAGCAATCAGCCCCAGCATTTT. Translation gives CASSLRTGRAYSNQPQHF.

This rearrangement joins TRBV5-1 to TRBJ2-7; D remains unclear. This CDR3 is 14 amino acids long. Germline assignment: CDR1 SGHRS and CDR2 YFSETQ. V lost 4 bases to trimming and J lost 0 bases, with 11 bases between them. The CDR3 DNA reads TGCGCCAGCAGCCCCGAATTCCTCTCCTACGAGCAGTACTTC. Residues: CASSPEFLSYEQYF.

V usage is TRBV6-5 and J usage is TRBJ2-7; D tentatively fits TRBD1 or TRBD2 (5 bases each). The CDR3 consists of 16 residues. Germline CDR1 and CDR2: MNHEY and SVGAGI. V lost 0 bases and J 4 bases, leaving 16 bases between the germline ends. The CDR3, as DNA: TGTGCCAGCAGTTACTCGATGGGGACCGGGTCTTACGAGCAGTACTTC. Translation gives CASSYSMGTGSYEQYF.

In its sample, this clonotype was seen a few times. The CDR3 DNA reads as TGTGCCAGCAGCCGAGGGGCGGGAAAGTTCTTC. It encodes CASSRGAGKFF. The chain joins TRBV11-2 to TRBJ2-1, with D perhaps TRBD2 (6 bases). V was shortened by 5 bases and J by 14 bases, with 13 bases between the two germline ends. Germline V gene data show CDR1 as SGHAT and CDR2 as FQNNGV. The CDR3 extends over 11 amino acids.

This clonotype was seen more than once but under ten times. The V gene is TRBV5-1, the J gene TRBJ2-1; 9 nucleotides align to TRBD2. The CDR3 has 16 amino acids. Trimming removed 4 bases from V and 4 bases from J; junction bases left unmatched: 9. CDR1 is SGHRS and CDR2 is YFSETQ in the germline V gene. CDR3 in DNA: TGCGCCAGCAGCCCAGACAAGCGGGGGGTTTACAATGAGCAGTTCTTC. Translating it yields CASSPDKRGVYNEQFF. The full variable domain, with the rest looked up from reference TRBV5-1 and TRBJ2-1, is KAGVTQTPRYLIKTRGQQVTLSCSPISGHRSVSWYQQTPGQGLQFLFEYFSETQRNKGNFPGRFSGRQFSNSRSEMNVSTLELGDSALYLCASSPDKRGVYNEQFFGPGTRLTVL.

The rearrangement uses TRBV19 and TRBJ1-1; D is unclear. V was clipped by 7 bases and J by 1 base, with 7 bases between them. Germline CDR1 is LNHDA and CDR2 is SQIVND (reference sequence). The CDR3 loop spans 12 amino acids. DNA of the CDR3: TGTGCCAGTAAGCAGTCGAACACTGAAGCTTTCTTT. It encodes CASKQSNTEAFF.

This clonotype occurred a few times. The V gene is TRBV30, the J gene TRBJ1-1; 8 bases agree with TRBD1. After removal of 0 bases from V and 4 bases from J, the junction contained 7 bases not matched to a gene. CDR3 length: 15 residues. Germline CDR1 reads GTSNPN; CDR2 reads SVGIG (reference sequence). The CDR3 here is CAWSVRGPLFTEAFF. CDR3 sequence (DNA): TGTGCCTGGAGTGTCAGGGGGCCGTTGTTCACTGAAGCTTTCTTT.

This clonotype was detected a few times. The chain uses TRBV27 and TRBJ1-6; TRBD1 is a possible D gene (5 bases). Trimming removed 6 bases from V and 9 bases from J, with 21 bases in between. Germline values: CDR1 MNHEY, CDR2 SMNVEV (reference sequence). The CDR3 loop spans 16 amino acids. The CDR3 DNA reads TGTGCCAGCAGGCCCGTCGAGGGGTTTATTAGTTCACCCCTCCACTTT. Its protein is CASRPVEGFISSPLHF.

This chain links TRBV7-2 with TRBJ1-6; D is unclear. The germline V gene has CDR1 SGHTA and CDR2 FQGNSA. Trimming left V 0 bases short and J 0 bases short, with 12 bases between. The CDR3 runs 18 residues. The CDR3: CASSLAGGLSSYNSPLHF. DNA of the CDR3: TGTGCCAGCAGCTTAGCGGGCGGGCTCAGCTCCTATAATTCACCCCTCCACTTT.

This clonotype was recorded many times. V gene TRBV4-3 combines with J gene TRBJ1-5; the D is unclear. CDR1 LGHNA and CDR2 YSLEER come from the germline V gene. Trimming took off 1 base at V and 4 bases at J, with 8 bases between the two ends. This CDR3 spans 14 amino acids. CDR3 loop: CASSQVASNQPQHF. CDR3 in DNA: TGCGCCAGCAGCCAAGTGGCAAGTAATCAGCCCCAGCATTTT.

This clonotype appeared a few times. This CDR3 reads CASSLEYTGELFF. CDR3 in DNA: TGTGCCAGCAGCTTAGAGTACACCGGGGAGCTGTTTTTT. This rearrangement joins TRBV7-2 to TRBJ2-2; D not resolved. V gave up 1 base and J gave up 3 bases, with 3 bases separating them. Germline CDR1 is SGHTA and CDR2 is FQGNSA. The CDR3 is 13 residues long.

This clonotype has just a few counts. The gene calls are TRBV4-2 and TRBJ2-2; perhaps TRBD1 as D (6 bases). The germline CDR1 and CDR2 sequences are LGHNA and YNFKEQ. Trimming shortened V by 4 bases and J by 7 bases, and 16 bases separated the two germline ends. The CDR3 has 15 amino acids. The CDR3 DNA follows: TGTGCCAGCAGCCCCTCCAGGGGCGGAGACGGGGAGCTGTTTTTT. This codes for CASSPSRGGDGELFF.

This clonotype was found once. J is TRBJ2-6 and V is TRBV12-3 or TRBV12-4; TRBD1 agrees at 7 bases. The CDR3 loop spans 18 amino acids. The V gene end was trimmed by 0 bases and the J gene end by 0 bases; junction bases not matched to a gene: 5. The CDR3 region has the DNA TGTGCCAGCAGTTTAGCGCTGGGACAGCACTCTGGGGCCAACGTCCTGACTTTC. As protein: CASSLALGQHSGANVLTF.

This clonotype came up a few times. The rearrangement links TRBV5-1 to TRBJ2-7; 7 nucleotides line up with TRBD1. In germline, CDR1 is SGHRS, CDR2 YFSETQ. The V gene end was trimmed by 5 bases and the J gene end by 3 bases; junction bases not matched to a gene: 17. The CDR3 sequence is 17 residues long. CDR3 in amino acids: CASSLQGTRQGVYEQYF. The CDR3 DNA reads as TGCGCCAGCAGTTTACAGGGGACACGTCAGGGAGTCTACGAGCAGTACTTC.

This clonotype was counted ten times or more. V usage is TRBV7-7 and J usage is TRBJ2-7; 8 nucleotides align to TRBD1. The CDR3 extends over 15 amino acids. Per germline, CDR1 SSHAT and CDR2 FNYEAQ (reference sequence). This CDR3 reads CASRNTGGSSYEQYV. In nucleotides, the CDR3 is TGTGCTAGCAGAAATACAGGGGGTAGCTCCTACGAGCAGTACGTC.

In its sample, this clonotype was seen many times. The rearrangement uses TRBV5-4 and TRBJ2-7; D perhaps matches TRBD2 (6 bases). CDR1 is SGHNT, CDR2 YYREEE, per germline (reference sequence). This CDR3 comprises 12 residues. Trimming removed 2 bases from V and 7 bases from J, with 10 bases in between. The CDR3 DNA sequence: TGTGCCAGCAGCTTTAGCGGCGGTGAGCAGTACTTC. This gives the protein CASSFSGGEQYF.

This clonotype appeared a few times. CDR3 in amino acids: CASSLVPYQKSPLHF. CDR3 sequence (DNA): TGTGCCAGCAGCTTAGTCCCGTACCAAAAGTCACCCCTCCACTTT. This rearrangement joins TRBV7-6 to TRBJ1-6; D gene uncertain. V was pared by 1 base and J by 10 bases, with 14 bases between. The CDR3 contains 15 residues. CDR1 SGHVS and CDR2 FNYEAQ come from the germline V gene.

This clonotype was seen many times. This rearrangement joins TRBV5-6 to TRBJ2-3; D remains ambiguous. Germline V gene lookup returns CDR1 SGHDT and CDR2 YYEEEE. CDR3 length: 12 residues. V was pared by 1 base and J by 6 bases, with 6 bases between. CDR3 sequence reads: CASSLYLDTQYF. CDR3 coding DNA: TGTGCCAGCAGCTTGTACCTGGATACGCAGTATTTT. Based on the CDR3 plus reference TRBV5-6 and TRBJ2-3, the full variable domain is DAGVTQSPTHLIKTRGQQVTLRCSPKSGHDTVSWYQQALGQGPQFIFQYYEEEERQRGNFPDRFSGHQFPNYSSELNVNALLLGDSALYLCASSLYLDTQYFGPGTRLTVL.

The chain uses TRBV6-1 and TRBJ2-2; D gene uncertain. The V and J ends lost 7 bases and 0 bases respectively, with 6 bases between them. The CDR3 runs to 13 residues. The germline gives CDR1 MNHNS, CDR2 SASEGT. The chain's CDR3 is CASKTTNTGELFF. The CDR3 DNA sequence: TGTGCCAGCAAGACAACGAACACCGGGGAGCTGTTTTTT.

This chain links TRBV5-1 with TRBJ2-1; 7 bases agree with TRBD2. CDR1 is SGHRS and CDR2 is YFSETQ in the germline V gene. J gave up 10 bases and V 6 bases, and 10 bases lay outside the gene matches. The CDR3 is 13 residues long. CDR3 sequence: CASNLGGGGEQFF. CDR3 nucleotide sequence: TGCGCCAGCAACCTGGGTGGCGGGGGAGAGCAGTTCTTC.

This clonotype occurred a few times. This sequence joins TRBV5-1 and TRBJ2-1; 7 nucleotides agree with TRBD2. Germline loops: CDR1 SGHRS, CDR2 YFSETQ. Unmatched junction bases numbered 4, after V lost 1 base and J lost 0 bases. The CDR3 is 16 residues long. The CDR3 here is CASSLSWTSSYNEQFF. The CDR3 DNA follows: TGCGCCAGCAGCTTGTCCTGGACTAGCTCCTACAATGAGCAGTTCTTC.

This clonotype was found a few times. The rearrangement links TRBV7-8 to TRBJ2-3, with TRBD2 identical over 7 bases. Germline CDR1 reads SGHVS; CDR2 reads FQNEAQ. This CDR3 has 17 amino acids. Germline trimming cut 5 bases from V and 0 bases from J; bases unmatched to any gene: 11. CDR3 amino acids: CASSPKRGAPSTDTQYF. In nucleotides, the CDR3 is TGTGCCAGCAGCCCCAAGCGGGGAGCTCCAAGCACAGATACGCAGTATTTT.

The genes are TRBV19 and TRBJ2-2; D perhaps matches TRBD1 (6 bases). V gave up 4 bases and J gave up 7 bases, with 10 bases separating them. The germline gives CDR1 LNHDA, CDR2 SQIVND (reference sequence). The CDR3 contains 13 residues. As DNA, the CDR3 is TGTGCCAGTAGTAACAGGGCTGGCGGGGAGCTGTTTTTT. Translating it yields CASSNRAGGELFF.

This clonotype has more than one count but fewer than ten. This chain's CDR3 is CASSGGHRSYNEQFF. CDR3 nucleotide sequence: TGTGCCAGCAGTGGGGGACACCGATCCTACAATGAGCAGTTCTTC. The rearrangement joins TRBV25-1 to TRBJ2-1; maybe TRBD1 (6 bases). CDR3 length: 15 residues. Germline assignment: CDR1 MGHDK and CDR2 SYGVNS. The ends were cut back, 4 bases at V and 1 base at J, with 11 bases in the middle.